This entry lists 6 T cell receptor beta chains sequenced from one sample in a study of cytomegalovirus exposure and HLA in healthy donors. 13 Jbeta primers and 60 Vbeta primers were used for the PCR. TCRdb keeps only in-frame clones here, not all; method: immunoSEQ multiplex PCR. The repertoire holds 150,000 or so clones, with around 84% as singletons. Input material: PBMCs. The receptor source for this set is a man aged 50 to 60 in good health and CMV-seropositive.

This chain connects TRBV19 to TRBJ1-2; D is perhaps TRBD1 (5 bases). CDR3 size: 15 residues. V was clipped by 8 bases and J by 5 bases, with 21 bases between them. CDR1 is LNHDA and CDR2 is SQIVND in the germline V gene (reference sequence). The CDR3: CASLGVGSHPYGYTF. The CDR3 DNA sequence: TGTGCCAGTCTAGGGGTCGGGTCGCATCCTTATGGCTACACCTTC.

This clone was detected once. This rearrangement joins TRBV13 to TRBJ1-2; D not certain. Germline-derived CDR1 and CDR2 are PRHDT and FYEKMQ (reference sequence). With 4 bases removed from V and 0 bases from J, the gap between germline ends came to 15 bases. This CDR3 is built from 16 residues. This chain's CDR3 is CASSSIYELANYGYTF. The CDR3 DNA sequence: TGTGCCAGCAGCTCGATATATGAGCTAGCTAACTATGGCTACACCTTC. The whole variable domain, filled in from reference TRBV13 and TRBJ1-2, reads AAGVIQSPRHLIKEKRETATLKCYPIPRHDTVYWYQQGPGQDPQFLISFYEKMQSDKGSIPDRFSAQQFSDYHSELNMSSLELGDSALYFCASSSIYELANYGYTFGSGTRLTVV.

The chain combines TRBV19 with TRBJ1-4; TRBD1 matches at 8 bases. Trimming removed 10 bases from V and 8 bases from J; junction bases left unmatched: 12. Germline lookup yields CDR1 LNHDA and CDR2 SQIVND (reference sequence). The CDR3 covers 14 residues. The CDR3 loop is CATTRDRGFEKLFF. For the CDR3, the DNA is TGTGCCACCACTCGCGACAGGGGTTTCGAAAAACTGTTTTTT.

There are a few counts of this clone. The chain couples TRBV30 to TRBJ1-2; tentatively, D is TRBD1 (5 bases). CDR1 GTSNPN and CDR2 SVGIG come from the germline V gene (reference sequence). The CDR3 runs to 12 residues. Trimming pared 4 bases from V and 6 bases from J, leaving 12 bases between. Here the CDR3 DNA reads TGTGCCTGGACAGGGTTCCGGGATGGCTACACCTTC. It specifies CAWTGFRDGYTF.

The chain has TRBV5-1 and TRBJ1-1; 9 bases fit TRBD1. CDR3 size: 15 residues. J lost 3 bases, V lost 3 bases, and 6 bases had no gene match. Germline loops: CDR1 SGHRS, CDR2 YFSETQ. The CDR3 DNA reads TGCGCCAGCAGCTCGGGACAGGGAAGTCACACTGAAGCTTTCTTT. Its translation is CASSSGQGSHTEAFF.

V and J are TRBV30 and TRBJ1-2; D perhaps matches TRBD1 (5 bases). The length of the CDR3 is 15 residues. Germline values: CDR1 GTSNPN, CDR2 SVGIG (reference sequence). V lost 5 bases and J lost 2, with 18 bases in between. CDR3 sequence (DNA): TGTGCCTGGCGGCCAGGGAAGAAGGGAAACTATGGCTACACCTTC. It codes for CAWRPGKKGNYGYTF.